One and the same sample provided the 17 T cell receptor beta chains below, sequenced in a study of T cell changes during pregnancy in multiple sclerosis. TCRdb keeps only in-frame clones here, not all; method: immunoSEQ multiplex PCR. The repertoire holds about 75,000 clones, with more than 80% as singletons. Material: peripheral blood, obtained in the first trimester of pregnancy. Receptors originate from a female donor in good health, enrolled as a control in a pregnancy study.

As for this clone: The sample contains more than one DNA sequence encoding this CDR3. The gene calls are TRBV5-1 and TRBJ1-6; perhaps TRBD1 as D (5 bases). CDR1 is SGHRS, CDR2 YFSETQ, per germline. Trimming took off 0 bases at V and 7 bases at J, with 5 bases between the two ends. This CDR3 has 13 amino acids. This CDR3 is CASSLDRNSPLHF. The CDR3 DNA is TGCGCCAGCAGCTTGGACAGGAATTCACCCCTCCACTTT.

The DNA for the CDR3 is TGTGCCAGCAGTCCCCGACAGGGGGCGCCCACCTTC. It yields the protein CASSPRQGAPTF. The chain carries TRBV6-5 and TRBJ1-2, with TRBD1 matching 10 bases. The length of the CDR3 is 12 residues. V shed 5 bases and J 13 bases; nucleotides not matched to a gene: 7. CDR1 and CDR2 (germline): MNHEY, SVGAGI.

The rearrangement links TRBV5-1 to TRBJ2-7; D is possibly TRBD2 (6 bases). The CDR3 is made up of 14 amino acids. The germline gives CDR1 SGHRS, CDR2 YFSETQ. V lost 7 bases and J lost 1, with 15 bases in between. CDR3 nucleotides: TGCGCCAGCGCAACGGGAGACACGTCCTACGAGCAGTACTTC. Translating gives CASATGDTSYEQYF.

The chain uses TRBV7-8 and TRBJ1-3; 10 bases align to TRBD1. Trimming at V came to 5 bases and at J to 4 bases, leaving 8 bases not matched to a gene. Germline CDR1 is SGHVS and CDR2 is FQNEAQ. The CDR3 runs to 16 residues. The DNA for the CDR3 is TGTGCCAGCAGCCGTCCGGGACAGGGGTACGGAAACACCATATATTTT. The encoded protein is CASSRPGQGYGNTIYF.

CDR3 region: CASSLGHQIGTDTQYF. CDR3 coding DNA: TGTGCCAGCAGCTTAGGACACCAAATCGGTACCGATACGCAGTATTTT. The rearrangement uses TRBV11-3 and TRBJ2-3; D is unresolved. This CDR3 has 16 amino acids. V dropped 1 base and J dropped 6 bases, with 17 bases sitting between them. Germline CDR1 reads SGHNT; CDR2 reads YENEEA. The variable domain in full, completed from reference TRBV11-3 and TRBJ2-3, reads EAGVVQSPRYKIIEKKQPVAFWCNPISGHNTLYWYLQNLGQGPELLIRYENEEAVDDSQLPKDRFSAERLKGVDSTLKIQPAELGDSAVYLCASSLGHQIGTDTQYFGPGTRLTVL.

The CDR3 DNA reads as TGTGCCACTTCCGGCCCCGGACAGAACTATGGCTACACCTTC. It specifies CATSGPGQNYGYTF. The rearrangement uses TRBV2 and TRBJ1-2; D may be TRBD1 (6 bases). Trimming cost V 10 bases and J 2 bases, with 17 bases left between them. This CDR3 is built from 14 residues. Germline V gives CDR1 SNHLY, CDR2 FYNNEI.

This chain connects TRBV5-4 to TRBJ1-2; a weak D match, TRBD1 (6 bases). Trimming shortened V by 2 bases and J by 2 bases, and 7 bases separated the two germline ends. This CDR3 has 13 amino acids. The germline V gene has CDR1 SGHNT and CDR2 YYREEE (reference sequence). CDR3 residues: CASSFQGNYGYTF. The CDR3 region has the DNA TGTGCCAGCAGCTTCCAGGGGAACTATGGCTACACCTTC.

This chain links TRBV28 with TRBJ1-2; D is ambiguous. V lost 7 bases to trimming and J lost 4 bases, with 16 bases between them. This CDR3 contains 14 residues. Germline loops: CDR1 MDHEN, CDR2 SYDVKM. CDR3 loop: CASTDTKHGYGYTF. The CDR3 region has the DNA TGTGCCAGCACCGACACCAAGCATGGCTATGGCTACACCTTC.

The V gene is TRBV6-6, the J gene TRBJ1-3; D unresolved. Trimming stripped 4 bases from V and 2 bases from J, with 12 bases between. Germline V lookup: CDR1 MNHNY, CDR2 SVGAGI (reference sequence). This CDR3 spans 15 amino acids. CDR3: CASSSTGIAGNTIYF. CDR3 bases: TGTGCCAGCAGTTCTACCGGGATCGCTGGAAACACCATATATTTT.

J is TRBJ1-1 and V is TRBV27, with 10 bases fitting TRBD1. The V segment lost 7 bases and the J segment 6 bases; nucleotides outside the gene matches: 8. Germline V lookup: CDR1 MNHEY, CDR2 SMNVEV (reference sequence). This CDR3 region has 14 residues. CDR3 residues: CASKRDRGWAEAFF. The CDR3 DNA sequence: TGTGCCAGCAAGCGGGACAGGGGATGGGCTGAAGCTTTCTTT.

The chain carries TRBV14 and TRBJ2-7; D uncertain. Trimming shortened V by 2 bases and J by 6 bases, and 5 bases separated the two germline ends. The CDR3 extends over 11 amino acids. Germline lookup yields CDR1 SGHDN and CDR2 FVKESK. CDR3 coding DNA: TGTGCCAGCAGCCAAAATCGCGAGCAGTACTTC. Translation gives CASSQNREQYF.

The rearrangement links TRBV2 to TRBJ1-2; tentatively, D is TRBD1 (5 bases). This CDR3 has 15 amino acids. The germline CDR1 and CDR2 sequences are SNHLY and FYNNEI. V gave up 3 bases and J gave up 2 bases, with 13 bases separating them. The CDR3 DNA reads TGTGCCAGCAGTGACAGGGTGCCTTTAAACTATGGCTACACCTTC. The encoded protein is CASSDRVPLNYGYTF.

The chain joins TRBV19 to TRBJ1-3; 7 bases fit TRBD1. V was clipped by 5 bases and J by 0 bases; unmatched bases: 7. CDR1 is LNHDA and CDR2 is SQIVND in the germline V gene (reference sequence). This CDR3 has 16 amino acids. CDR3 sequence (DNA): TGTGCCAGTAGTCCCCGGACAGGCGTCTCTGGAAACACCATATATTTT. This translates into CASSPRTGVSGNTIYF. Looking up the rest from reference TRBV19 and TRBJ1-3 gives the full variable domain: DGGITQSPKYLFRKEGQNVTLSCEQNLNHDAMYWYRQDPGQGLRLIYYSQIVNDFQKGDIAEGYSVSREKKESFPLTVTSAQKNPTAFYLCASSPRTGVSGNTIYFGEGSWLTVV.

V is TRBV9 and J is TRBJ1-1; D is possibly TRBD1 (6 bases). Germline lookup yields CDR1 SGDLS and CDR2 YYNGEE. The V end lost 3 bases, the J end lost 1 base, and 7 bases lay between the germline ends. The CDR3 has 13 amino acids. The CDR3 protein is CASSGQANTEAFF. As DNA, the CDR3 is TGTGCCAGCAGCGGACAGGCGAACACTGAAGCTTTCTTT.

This CDR3 is CASSQKALHSEYFNYGYTF. The CDR3 coding sequence is TGCGCCAGCAGCCAAAAGGCACTACACTCAGAGTACTTCAACTATGGCTACACCTTC. This chain joins TRBV4-1 and TRBJ1-2; D remains ambiguous. V gave up 2 bases and J gave up 2 bases, with 24 bases separating them. Germline V gene data show CDR1 as MGHRA and CDR2 as YSYEKL. CDR3 length: 19 amino acids.

The chain combines TRBV6-4 with TRBJ1-1; TRBD1 might be the D (6 bases). The V end was cut by 2 bases, the J end by 4 bases, with 17 bases between. The germline gives CDR1 MRHNA, CDR2 SNTAGT. This CDR3 is 16 amino acids long. CDR3 sequence reads: CASSDTGGLPFTEAFF. DNA for the CDR3: TGTGCCAGCAGTGACACGGGGGGCCTTCCCTTCACTGAAGCTTTCTTT.

The chain combines TRBV5-1 with TRBJ1-1; 11 bases line up with TRBD1. The CDR3 loop spans 15 amino acids. Germline V gene data show CDR1 as SGHRS and CDR2 as YFSETQ. Trimming at V came to 4 bases and at J to 4 bases, leaving 6 bases not matched to a gene. In DNA, the CDR3 is TGCGCCAGCAGCATCGGACAGGGGGCGAGCACTGAAGCTTTCTTT. It codes for CASSIGQGASTEAFF.